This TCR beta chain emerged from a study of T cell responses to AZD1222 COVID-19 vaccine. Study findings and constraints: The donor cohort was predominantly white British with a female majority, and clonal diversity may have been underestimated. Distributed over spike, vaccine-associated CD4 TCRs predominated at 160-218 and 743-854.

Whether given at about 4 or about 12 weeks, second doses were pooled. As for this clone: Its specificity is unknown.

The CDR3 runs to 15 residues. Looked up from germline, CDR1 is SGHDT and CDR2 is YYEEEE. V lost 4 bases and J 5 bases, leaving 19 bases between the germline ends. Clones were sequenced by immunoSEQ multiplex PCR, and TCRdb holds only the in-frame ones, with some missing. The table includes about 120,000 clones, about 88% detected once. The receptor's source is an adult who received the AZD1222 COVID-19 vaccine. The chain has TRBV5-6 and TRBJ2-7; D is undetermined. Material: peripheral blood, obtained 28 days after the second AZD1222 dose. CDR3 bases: TGTGCCAGCAGCCTCTTTCTGGCCCGTTTGGACGAGCAGTACTTC. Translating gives CASSLFLARLDEQYF.